Presented here are 17 T cell receptor beta chains from one specimen sequenced in a study of PD-1 blockade in classical Hodgkin lymphoma. Method: immunoSEQ multiplex PCR; TCRdb's copy keeps in-frame clones and lacks some. Among about 40,000 clones listed, about nine tenths were seen once. With no exception, relapse followed autologous stem cell transplantation in all patients, and brentuximab vedotin exposure varied. This sample comprised peripheral blood mononuclear cells (PBMCs), obtained at baseline. The receptors were sampled from a human donor with classical Hodgkin lymphoma.

V gene TRBV4-2 combines with J gene TRBJ2-1, with TRBD1 as a possible D gene (6 bases). V was trimmed by 0 bases and J by 4 bases, leaving 13 bases between them. The CDR3 runs 16 residues. CDR1 is LGHNA and CDR2 is YNFKEQ in the germline V gene. The CDR3 region is CASSQDPGQIYNEQFF. CDR3 nucleotide sequence: TGTGCCAGCAGCCAAGATCCCGGACAGATATACAATGAGCAGTTCTTC.

The chain couples TRBV6-6 to TRBJ1-2, with D possibly matching TRBD1 (5 bases). This CDR3 has 15 residues. Per the germline V gene, CDR1 is MNHNY and CDR2 is SVGAGI (reference sequence). V lost 6 bases, J lost 6 bases, and 20 bases lay in between. The CDR3 protein is CASRTGTRLWDGYTF. The CDR3 DNA sequence: TGTGCCAGCAGAACCGGGACTCGTCTTTGGGATGGCTACACCTTC.

This chain connects TRBV7-6 to TRBJ2-3; the match to TRBD1 covers 8 bases. CDR3 length: 14 residues. CDR1 and CDR2 from the germline V gene are SGHVS and FNYEAQ. The J segment lost 6 bases and the V segment lost 6 bases, leaving 8 bases of the junction unmatched. CDR3 protein: CASRPGQGADTQYF. In DNA, the CDR3 is TGTGCCAGCAGACCTGGCCAGGGGGCTGATACGCAGTATTTT.

The J gene is TRBJ2-2, the V gene TRBV9; the D is unclear. V dropped 3 bases and J dropped 0 bases, with 6 bases sitting between them. The germline V gene has CDR1 SGDLS and CDR2 YYNGEE. The length of the CDR3 is 14 residues. The CDR3 bases are TGTGCCAGCAGCGCCCGAGCGAACACCGGGGAGCTGTTTTTT. Protein sequence: CASSARANTGELFF.

This chain links TRBV5-1 with TRBJ1-3; the D is unclear. The CDR3 has 12 residues. V was shortened by 1 base and J by 6 bases, with 5 bases between the two germline ends. Germline CDR1 reads SGHRS; CDR2 reads YFSETQ. The CDR3 loop reads CASSLNENTIYF. The CDR3 region has the DNA TGCGCCAGCAGCTTGAATGAAAACACCATATATTTT.

The chain combines TRBV2 with TRBJ1-3; D unclear. CDR1 SNHLY and CDR2 FYNNEI come from the germline V gene. The CDR3 has 14 residues. V shed 4 bases and J shed 2 bases, with 9 bases lying between them. CDR3 in DNA: TGTGCCAGCAGTGGGGAATGGACTGGAAACACCATATATTTT. This gives the protein CASSGEWTGNTIYF.

The chain combines TRBV28 with TRBJ1-2, with D possibly TRBD1 on 5 matching bases. Per the germline V gene, CDR1 is MDHEN and CDR2 is SYDVKM. The CDR3 sequence is 14 residues long. V shed 6 bases and J shed 6 bases, with 17 bases lying between them. CDR3 sequence: CASSASGRENGYTF. The CDR3 region has the DNA TGTGCCAGCAGCGCATCGGGCAGGGAAAATGGCTACACCTTC.

The chain recombines TRBV5-4 with TRBJ2-6; D gene uncertain. Germline CDR1 reads SGHNT; CDR2 reads YYREEE (reference sequence). The length of the CDR3 is 12 residues. V lost 7 bases to trimming and J lost 3 bases, with 5 bases between them. In nucleotides, the CDR3 is TGTGCCAGCCGGCGTGGGGCCAACGTCCTGACTTTC. Protein sequence: CASRRGANVLTF. The full variable domain, its missing parts supplied by reference TRBV5-4 and TRBJ2-6, is ETGVTQSPTHLIKTRGQQVTLRCSSQSGHNTVSWYQQALGQGPQFIFQYYREEENGRGNFPPRFSGLQFPNYSSELNVNALELDDSALYLCASRRGANVLTFGAGSRLTVL.

V and J are TRBV7-2 and TRBJ1-5, with D uncertain. Trimming left V 1 base short and J 0 bases short, with 7 bases between. The CDR3 length is 15 residues. In germline, CDR1 is SGHTA, CDR2 FQGNSA. The CDR3 nucleotides are TGTGCCAGCAGCTTAGGGTACAATAGCAATCAGCCCCAGCATTTT. Encoded protein: CASSLGYNSNQPQHF.

The genes are TRBV9 and TRBJ1-1; 7 bases fit TRBD1. V lost 1 base, J lost 3 bases, and 0 bases stayed unmatched. The length of the CDR3 is 13 residues. Germline assignment: CDR1 SGDLS and CDR2 YYNGEE. The chain's CDR3 is CASSVQGDTEAFF. In DNA form, the CDR3 reads TGTGCCAGCAGCGTACAGGGGGACACTGAAGCTTTCTTT.

V gene TRBV10-2 combines with J gene TRBJ2-5; 8 bases are a match to TRBD2. V lost 6 bases and J lost 4; bases outside the gene matches: 10. This CDR3 has 15 amino acids. Germline assignment: CDR1 WSHSY and CDR2 SAAADI. The CDR3 region is CASSLGRGVGETQYF. The CDR3 coding sequence is TGCGCCAGCAGCCTCGGGAGGGGTGTCGGAGAGACCCAGTACTTC.

V and J are TRBV7-9 and TRBJ2-1, with TRBD1 matching over 9 bases. Germline values: CDR1 SEHNR, CDR2 FQNEAQ (reference sequence). Trimming removed 4 bases from V and 4 bases from J; junction bases left unmatched: 5. The CDR3 is made up of 15 amino acids. Here the CDR3 DNA reads TGTGCCAGCAGCTCCGGGACAGGGATTTACAATGAGCAGTTCTTC. It translates to CASSSGTGIYNEQFF.

The chain links TRBV5-1 to TRBJ2-3; 10 positions agree with TRBD2. V dropped 1 base and J dropped 3; count of bases not matched to a gene: 2. Per germline, CDR1 SGHRS and CDR2 YFSETQ. CDR3 length: 15 residues. This chain's CDR3 is CASSLPSGGTDTQYF. In DNA, the CDR3 is TGCGCCAGCAGCTTGCCTAGCGGGGGAACAGATACGCAGTATTTT.

This rearrangement joins TRBV12-5 to TRBJ2-2; tentatively, D is TRBD1 (6 bases). This CDR3 is built from 16 residues. Germline CDR1 LGHNT, CDR2 FRNRAP. The V gene lost 4 bases and the J gene lost 4 bases, with 16 bases spanning the gap. As DNA, the CDR3 is TGTGCTAGTGGTTGGTCGACAGGAGACCTCACCGGGGAGCTGTTTTTT. Residues: CASGWSTGDLTGELFF.

Only one count was recorded for this clone. J is TRBJ1-4 and V is TRBV27; D may be TRBD1 (5 bases). V gave up 5 bases and J gave up 4 bases, with 8 bases separating them. The CDR3 loop spans 13 amino acids. Germline CDR1 is MNHEY and CDR2 is SMNVEV (reference sequence). The CDR3 sequence: CASSRQGNEKLFF. In DNA form, the CDR3 reads TGTGCCAGCAGTCGGCAGGGTAATGAAAAACTGTTTTTT.

The genes are TRBV5-1 and TRBJ2-1; 9 nucleotides align to TRBD1. The CDR3 loop spans 16 amino acids. V was clipped by 3 bases and J by 7 bases; unmatched bases: 11. Per germline, CDR1 SGHRS and CDR2 YFSETQ. CDR3 amino acids: CASSWLTGGGWNEQFF. Here the CDR3 DNA reads TGCGCCAGCAGCTGGTTAACAGGGGGCGGATGGAATGAGCAGTTCTTC.

The chain carries TRBV7-9 and TRBJ1-5; 7 positions match TRBD1. The length of the CDR3 is 14 residues. Per germline, CDR1 SEHNR and CDR2 FQNEAQ (reference sequence). J gave up 4 bases and V 5 bases, and 5 bases lay outside the gene matches. For the CDR3, the DNA is TGTGCCAGCAGCACCGGGACAGCTAATCAGCCCCAGCATTTT. Translated: CASSTGTANQPQHF. The full variable domain, with the rest looked up from reference TRBV7-9 and TRBJ1-5, is DTGVSQNPRHKITKRGQNVTFRCDPISEHNRLYWYRQTLGQGPEFLTYFQNEAQLEKSRLLSDRFSAERPKGSFSTLEIQRTEQGDSAMYLCASSTGTANQPQHFGDGTRLSIL.